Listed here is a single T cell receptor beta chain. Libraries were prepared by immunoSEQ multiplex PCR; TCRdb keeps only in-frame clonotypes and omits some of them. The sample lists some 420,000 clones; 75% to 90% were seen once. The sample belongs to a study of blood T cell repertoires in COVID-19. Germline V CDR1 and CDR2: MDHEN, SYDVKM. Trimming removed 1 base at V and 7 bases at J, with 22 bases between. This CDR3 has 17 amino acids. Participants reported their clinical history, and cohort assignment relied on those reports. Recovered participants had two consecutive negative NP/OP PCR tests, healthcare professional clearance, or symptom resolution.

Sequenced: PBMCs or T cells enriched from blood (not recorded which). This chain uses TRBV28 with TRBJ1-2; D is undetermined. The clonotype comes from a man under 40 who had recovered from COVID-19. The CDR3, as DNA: TGTGCCAGCAGTTTATTTGGAGGACCGGGAAGGTCGGGTGGCTACACCTTC. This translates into CASSLFGGPGRSGGYTF.